Below are 22 T cell receptor beta chains sequenced from a single sample in a study of blood T cell repertoires in COVID-19. The method was immunoSEQ multiplex PCR; TCRdb's version includes in-frame clones alone and lacks a portion of them. Of 95,000 to 100,000 clones detected, 91% appear once; the ten largest clones hold roughly 17%. The sequencing sample was made of peripheral blood. The receptor set was obtained from a man between 45 and 60 years old with acute or convalescent COVID-19.

On this clone itself: This specimen includes other DNA sequences encoding the same CDR3. The CDR3, as DNA: TGTGCCAGCAGTTTATCCAGGGGCGGTTATGGCTACACCTTC. This codes for CASSLSRGGYGYTF. The chain links TRBV28 to TRBJ1-2; the D gene is possibly TRBD1 (6 bases). Trimming removed 1 base at V and 5 bases at J, with 11 bases between. CDR1 is MDHEN and CDR2 is SYDVKM in the germline V gene. The CDR3 runs to 14 residues.

The V gene is TRBV7-6, the J gene TRBJ1-4, with 9 bases identical to TRBD1. The CDR3 runs 16 residues. Per germline, CDR1 SGHVS and CDR2 FNYEAQ. Trimming cost V 0 bases and J 1 base; bases outside gene matches: 0. The CDR3 region has the DNA TGTGCCAGCAGCTTAGCGGGACAGGGAACTAATGAAAAACTGTTTTTT. Residues: CASSLAGQGTNEKLFF.

J is TRBJ1-4 and V is TRBV19, with 7 bases aligning to TRBD1. V gave up 7 bases and J gave up 8 bases; unmatched junction bases: 10. CDR1 and CDR2 from the germline V gene are LNHDA and SQIVND (reference sequence). The CDR3 loop spans 14 amino acids. The CDR3: CASKETGRKEKLFF. Here the CDR3 DNA reads TGTGCCAGTAAAGAGACAGGGCGAAAGGAAAAACTGTTTTTT.

This clone occurred once. The V gene is TRBV4-2, the J gene TRBJ2-2, with TRBD2 as a possible D gene (5 bases). Germline CDR1 and CDR2: LGHNA and YNFKEQ. V was pared by 1 base and J by 3 bases, with 12 bases between. The CDR3 length is 16 residues. The CDR3 DNA reads TGTGCCAGCAGCCAAGGAGATGGCGGGTACACCGGGGAGCTGTTTTTT. Amino acids: CASSQGDGGYTGELFF.

This clone was recorded only once. This chain connects TRBV3-1 (or the pseudogene TRBV3-2) to TRBJ2-3, with a tentative D call TRBD1 (5 bases). The CDR3 is 15 residues long. V was trimmed by 5 bases and J by 1 base, leaving 13 bases between them. CDR1 is LGHDT, CDR2 YNNKEL, per germline (reference sequence). In DNA form, the CDR3 reads TGTGCCAGCAGCGCGAGCAGGGCAGGCACAGATACGCAGTATTTT. Amino acids: CASSASRAGTDTQYF.

The chain is built from TRBV7-3 and TRBJ2-1, with 8 nucleotides matching TRBD1. Germline V gives CDR1 SGHTA, CDR2 FQGTGA. This CDR3 has 12 amino acids. The J segment lost 8 bases and the V segment lost 4 bases, leaving 1 base of the junction unmatched. Written as DNA, the CDR3 is TGTGCCAGCAGCTCACAGGGGGATGAGCAGTTCTTC. Protein product: CASSSQGDEQFF.

J is TRBJ2-3 and V is TRBV2, with a tentative D call TRBD1 (5 bases). Germline values: CDR1 SNHLY, CDR2 FYNNEI. This CDR3 is 13 amino acids long. Trimming took 7 bases from V and 5 from J, leaving 13 bases between them. CDR3 sequence (DNA): TGTGCCAGCACCCCACAGGTAGGAGATACGCAGTATTTT. Its translation: CASTPQVGDTQYF.

V and J are TRBV10-3 and TRBJ2-5; TRBD2 agrees at 8 bases. Germline assignment: CDR1 ENHRY and CDR2 SYGVKD. The CDR3 sequence is 16 residues long. After removal of 2 bases from V and 5 bases from J, the junction contained 10 bases not matched to a gene. The CDR3 is CAISEGGERGTETQYF. In DNA, the CDR3 is TGTGCCATCAGTGAGGGGGGGGAGCGGGGGACGGAGACCCAGTACTTC.

The chain has TRBV4-2 and TRBJ1-5, with TRBD1 identical over 9 bases. The J segment lost 7 bases and the V segment lost 3 bases, leaving 4 bases of the junction unmatched. This CDR3 spans 14 amino acids. Germline V gives CDR1 LGHNA, CDR2 YNFKEQ. CDR3 DNA sequence: TGTGCCAGCAGCCAGAACAGGGGGCGGCAGCCCCAGCATTTT. Its translation is CASSQNRGRQPQHF.

V is TRBV3-1 (or the pseudogene TRBV3-2) and J is TRBJ2-2; D is possibly TRBD2 (5 bases). This CDR3 comprises 16 residues. Germline values: CDR1 LGHDT, CDR2 YNNKEL (reference sequence). Trimming took 4 bases from V and 0 from J, leaving 12 bases between them. The chain's CDR3 is CASSPRRRTNTGELFF. The CDR3 region has the DNA TGTGCCAGCAGCCCGAGGAGGCGGACGAACACCGGGGAGCTGTTTTTT.

The chain uses TRBV6-2 or TRBV6-3 and TRBJ2-1; 12 bases fit TRBD2. V gave up 4 bases and J gave up 15 bases; unmatched junction bases: 13. CDR1 is MNHEY and CDR2 is SVGEGT in the germline V gene. The CDR3 has 15 residues. The CDR3 reads CASSSLSTSGGNWFF. The CDR3, as DNA: TGTGCCAGCAGTTCTCTTTCGACTAGCGGGGGAAATTGGTTCTTC.

V is TRBV6-2 or TRBV6-3 and J is TRBJ2-4, with D perhaps TRBD2 (6 bases). From germline, CDR1 is MNHEY and CDR2 SVGEGT. Trimming stripped 4 bases from V and 7 bases from J, with 20 bases between. The CDR3 loop spans 16 amino acids. This chain's CDR3 is CASSLIKAGPGNIQYF. As DNA, the CDR3 is TGTGCCAGCAGTTTGATCAAAGCGGGTCCGGGGAACATTCAGTACTTC.

The V and J genes are TRBV6-5 and TRBJ1-2; D unresolved. Trimming stripped 7 bases from V and 6 bases from J, with 18 bases between. CDR3 length: 14 amino acids. Germline-derived CDR1 and CDR2 are MNHEY and SVGAGI. This chain's CDR3 is CASNPRLGEDGYTF. CDR3 nucleotides: TGTGCCAGCAACCCACGGCTAGGAGAAGATGGCTACACCTTC.

The chain is built from TRBV19 and TRBJ1-5; no clear D. CDR1 and CDR2 (germline): LNHDA, SQIVND (reference sequence). The CDR3 length is 14 residues. Trimming shortened V by 5 bases and J by 1 base, and 9 bases separated the two germline ends. The CDR3: CASSSVMSNQPQHF. The CDR3 DNA reads TGTGCCAGTAGTTCGGTTATGAGCAATCAGCCCCAGCATTTT.

The chain is built from TRBV2 and TRBJ1-6, with TRBD1 matching over 7 bases. With 6 bases clipped from V and 7 bases from J, the junction kept 9 bases outside the gene matches. CDR3 length equals 15 residues. The V gene's germline CDR1 is SNHLY and CDR2 FYNNEI. As DNA, the CDR3 is TGTGCCAGCAGCATGGGCACAGGGGCCAATTCACCCCTCCACTTT. Translated: CASSMGTGANSPLHF.

The chain links TRBV7-8 to TRBJ1-2, with D uncertain. The CDR3 covers 14 residues. Deletions cut 3 bases from V and 2 bases from J, with 10 bases between. Germline V gene sequence: CDR1 SGHVS, CDR2 FQNEAQ. CDR3 DNA: TGTGCCAGCAGCTTTACAGAGACGAACTATGGCTACACCTTC. This codes for CASSFTETNYGYTF. Using reference TRBV7-8 and TRBJ1-2 for the parts outside the CDR3, the full variable domain is GAGVSQSPRYKVAKRGQDVALRCDPISGHVSLFWYQQALGQGPEFLTYFQNEAQLDKSGLPSDRFFAERPEGSVSTLKIQRTQQEDSAVYLCASSFTETNYGYTFGSGTRLTVV.

The sample holds a few counts of this clone. The CDR3 region has the DNA TGTGCCAGTAGTATGGGTTTAGGGGACTATGGCTACACCTTC. This encodes CASSMGLGDYGYTF. V is TRBV19 and J is TRBJ1-2; possibly TRBD1 for D (5 bases). Deletions cut 3 bases from V and 3 bases from J, with 11 bases between. Germline V gene lookup returns CDR1 LNHDA and CDR2 SQIVND (reference sequence). The length of the CDR3 is 14 residues. The variable domain in full, completed from reference TRBV19 and TRBJ1-2, reads DGGITQSPKYLFRKEGQNVTLSCEQNLNHDAMYWYRQDPGQGLRLIYYSQIVNDFQKGDIAEGYSVSREKKESFPLTVTSAQKNPTAFYLCASSMGLGDYGYTFGSGTRLTVV.

This clone was observed a single time. The genes are TRBV9 and TRBJ1-6, with 7 bases identical to TRBD1. Germline V CDR1 and CDR2: SGDLS, YYNGEE. The CDR3 length is 15 residues. V shed 0 bases and J 10 bases; nucleotides not matched to a gene: 7. In nucleotides, the CDR3 is TGTGCCAGCAGCGTAGTGGCAGGGGGAAGGTCACCCCTCCACTTT. Protein sequence: CASSVVAGGRSPLHF.

The CDR3 coding sequence is TGTGCCAGCAGCCCCCGTAAGCCTTTGAACACTGAAGCTTTCTTT. As protein: CASSPRKPLNTEAFF. The chain links TRBV3-1 (or the pseudogene TRBV3-2) to TRBJ1-1; no clear D. V was pared by 4 bases and J by 0 bases, with 12 bases between. The CDR3 loop spans 15 amino acids. Germline V gene sequence: CDR1 LGHDT, CDR2 YNNKEL (reference sequence).

V and J are TRBV4-1 and TRBJ2-3, with 8 bases that match TRBD2. Germline CDR1 is MGHRA and CDR2 is YSYEKL. J was trimmed by 2 bases and V by 4 bases; bases with no gene match: 8. The CDR3 is 16 residues long. As DNA, the CDR3 is TGCGCCAGCAGCCCCCCGGGCGGGGGGATCACAGATACGCAGTATTTT. Amino acid sequence: CASSPPGGGITDTQYF.

The J gene is TRBJ2-3, the V gene TRBV2; D is possibly TRBD2 (5 bases). There are 14 residues in the CDR3. The germline V and J ends were trimmed by 5 bases and 8 bases, with 17 bases remaining between them. The germline V gene has CDR1 SNHLY and CDR2 FYNNEI. The CDR3 reads CASSQDGVLGTQYF. DNA of the CDR3: TGTGCCAGCAGTCAGGACGGGGTATTGGGTACGCAGTATTTT. Looking up the rest from reference TRBV2 and TRBJ2-3 gives the full variable domain: EPEVTQTPSHQVTQMGQEVILRCVPISNHLYFYWYRQILGQKVEFLVSFYNNEISEKSEIFDDQFSVERPDGSNFTLKIRSTKLEDSAMYFCASSQDGVLGTQYFGPGTRLTVL.

The chain employs TRBV18 and TRBJ1-2, with a possible D match to TRBD1 (5 bases). The germline gives CDR1 KGHSH, CDR2 LQKENI. This CDR3 has 13 amino acids. V was cut by 6 bases and J by 7 bases, with 15 bases left in between. CDR3 bases: TGTGCCAGCTCCGATAGGGGCAGAGGTGGCTACACCTTC. It translates to CASSDRGRGGYTF.